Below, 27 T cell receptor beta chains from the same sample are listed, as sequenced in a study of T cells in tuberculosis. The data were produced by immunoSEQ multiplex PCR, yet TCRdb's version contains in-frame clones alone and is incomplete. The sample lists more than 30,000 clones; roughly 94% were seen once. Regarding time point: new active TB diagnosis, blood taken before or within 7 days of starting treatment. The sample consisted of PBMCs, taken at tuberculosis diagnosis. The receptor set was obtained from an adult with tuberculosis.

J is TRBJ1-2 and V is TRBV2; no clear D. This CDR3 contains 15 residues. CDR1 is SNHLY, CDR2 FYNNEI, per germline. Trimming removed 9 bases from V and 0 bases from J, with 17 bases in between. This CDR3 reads CASREEGTSNYGYTF. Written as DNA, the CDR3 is TGTGCCAGTCGCGAGGAGGGTACGTCTAACTATGGCTACACCTTC.

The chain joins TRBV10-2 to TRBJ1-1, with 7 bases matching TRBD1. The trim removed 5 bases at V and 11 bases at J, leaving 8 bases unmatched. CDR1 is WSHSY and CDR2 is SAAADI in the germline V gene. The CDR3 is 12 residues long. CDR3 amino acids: CASSTGASRAFF. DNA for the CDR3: TGCGCCAGCAGTACAGGGGCCTCTAGGGCTTTCTTT.

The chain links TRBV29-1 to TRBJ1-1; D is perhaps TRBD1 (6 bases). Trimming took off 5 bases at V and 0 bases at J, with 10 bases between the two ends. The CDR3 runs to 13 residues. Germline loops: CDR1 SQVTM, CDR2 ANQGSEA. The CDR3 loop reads CSVSGDMNTEAFF. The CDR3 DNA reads TGCAGCGTTTCAGGGGACATGAACACTGAAGCTTTCTTT.

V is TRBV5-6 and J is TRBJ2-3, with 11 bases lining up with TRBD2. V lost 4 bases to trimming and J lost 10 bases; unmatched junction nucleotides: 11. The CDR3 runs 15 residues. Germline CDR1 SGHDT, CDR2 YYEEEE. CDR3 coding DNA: TGTGCCAGCAGCCCGAGACTAGCGGGGCCCGGTTCGCAGTATTTT. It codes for CASSPRLAGPGSQYF.

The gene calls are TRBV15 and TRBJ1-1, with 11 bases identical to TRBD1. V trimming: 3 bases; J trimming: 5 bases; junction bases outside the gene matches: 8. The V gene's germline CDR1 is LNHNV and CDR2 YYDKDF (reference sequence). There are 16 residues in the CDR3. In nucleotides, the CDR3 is TGTGCCACCAGCAGTACGGGACAGGGGGTAAGGACTGAAGCTTTCTTT. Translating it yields CATSSTGQGVRTEAFF.

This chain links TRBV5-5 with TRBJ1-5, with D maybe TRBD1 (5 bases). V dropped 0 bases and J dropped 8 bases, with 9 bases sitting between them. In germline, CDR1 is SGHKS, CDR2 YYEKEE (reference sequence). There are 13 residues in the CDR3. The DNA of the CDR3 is TGTGCCAGCAGCTTGGGGTCGGGGGAGCCCCAGCATTTT. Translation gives CASSLGSGEPQHF.

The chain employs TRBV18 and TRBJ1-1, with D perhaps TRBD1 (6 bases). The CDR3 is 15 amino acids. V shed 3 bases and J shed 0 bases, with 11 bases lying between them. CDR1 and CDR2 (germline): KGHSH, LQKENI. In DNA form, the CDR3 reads TGTGCCAGCTCACCCGGACAGCCTATGAACACTGAAGCTTTCTTT. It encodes CASSPGQPMNTEAFF. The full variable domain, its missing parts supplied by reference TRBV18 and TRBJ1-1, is NAGVMQNPRHLVRRRGQEARLRCSPMKGHSHVYWYRQLPEEGLKFMVYLQKENIIDESGMPKERFSAEFPKEGPSILRIQQVVRGDSAAYFCASSPGQPMNTEAFFGQGTRLTVV.

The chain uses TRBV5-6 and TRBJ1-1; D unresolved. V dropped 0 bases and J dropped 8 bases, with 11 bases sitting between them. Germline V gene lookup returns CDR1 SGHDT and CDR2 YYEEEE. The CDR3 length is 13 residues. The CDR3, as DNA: TGTGCCAGCAGCTTGGGAGCTCGATTGGAAGCTTTCTTT. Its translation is CASSLGARLEAFF.

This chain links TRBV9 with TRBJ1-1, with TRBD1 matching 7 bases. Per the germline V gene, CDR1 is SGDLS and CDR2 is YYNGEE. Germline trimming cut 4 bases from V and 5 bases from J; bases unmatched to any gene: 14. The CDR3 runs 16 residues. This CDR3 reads CASSPAHSTGRTEAFF. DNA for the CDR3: TGTGCCAGCAGCCCGGCTCATTCGACAGGGCGTACTGAAGCTTTCTTT.

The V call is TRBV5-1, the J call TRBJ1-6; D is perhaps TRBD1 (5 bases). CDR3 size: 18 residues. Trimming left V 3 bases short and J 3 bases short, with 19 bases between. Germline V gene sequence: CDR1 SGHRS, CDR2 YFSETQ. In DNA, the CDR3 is TGCGCCAGCAGCTCTCTAAGCCCTTCAGGGAACTATAATTCACCCCTCCACTTT. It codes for CASSSLSPSGNYNSPLHF.

This chain's CDR3 is CASSPGDSRWIEQYF. The CDR3 DNA follows: TGTGCCAGTAGTCCCGGGGACAGCCGATGGATCGAGCAGTACTTC. The V call is TRBV19, the J call TRBJ2-7; 7 bases line up with TRBD1. V lost 5 bases, J lost 6 bases, and 13 bases stayed unmatched. Germline V gives CDR1 LNHDA, CDR2 SQIVND (reference sequence). The CDR3 is 15 amino acids.

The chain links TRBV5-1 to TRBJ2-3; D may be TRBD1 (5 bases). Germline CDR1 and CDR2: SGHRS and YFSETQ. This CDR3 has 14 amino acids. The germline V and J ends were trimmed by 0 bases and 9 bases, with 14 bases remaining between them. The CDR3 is CASSLATGKKTQYF. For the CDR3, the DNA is TGCGCCAGCAGCTTGGCTACAGGAAAAAAAACGCAGTATTTT. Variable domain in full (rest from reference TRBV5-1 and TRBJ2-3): KAGVTQTPRYLIKTRGQQVTLSCSPISGHRSVSWYQQTPGQGLQFLFEYFSETQRNKGNFPGRFSGRQFSNSRSEMNVSTLELGDSALYLCASSLATGKKTQYFGPGTRLTVL.

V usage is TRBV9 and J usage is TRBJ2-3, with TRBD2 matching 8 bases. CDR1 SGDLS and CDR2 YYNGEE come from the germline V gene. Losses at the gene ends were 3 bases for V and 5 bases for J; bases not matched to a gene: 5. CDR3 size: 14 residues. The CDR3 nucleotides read TGTGCCAGCAGCGCAGGGACTAGTAAAGATACGCAGTATTTT. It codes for CASSAGTSKDTQYF.

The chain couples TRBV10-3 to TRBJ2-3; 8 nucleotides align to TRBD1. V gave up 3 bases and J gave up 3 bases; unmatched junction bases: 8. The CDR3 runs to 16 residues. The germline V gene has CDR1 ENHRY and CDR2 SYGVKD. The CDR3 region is CAISDPGQVNTDTQYF. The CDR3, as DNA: TGTGCCATCAGTGACCCGGGACAGGTTAATACAGATACGCAGTATTTT.

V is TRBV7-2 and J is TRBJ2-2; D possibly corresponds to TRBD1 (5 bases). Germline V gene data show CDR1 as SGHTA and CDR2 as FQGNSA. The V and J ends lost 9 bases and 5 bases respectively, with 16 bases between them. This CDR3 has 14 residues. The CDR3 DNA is TGTGCCAGTAGGCAGGGAATGGGAACCGGGGAGCTGTTTTTT. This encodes CASRQGMGTGELFF.

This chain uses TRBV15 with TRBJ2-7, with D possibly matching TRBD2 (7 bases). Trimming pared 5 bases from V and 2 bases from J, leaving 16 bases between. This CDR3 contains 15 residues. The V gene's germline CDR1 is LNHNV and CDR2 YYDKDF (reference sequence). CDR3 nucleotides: TGTGCCACCAGCCGCGAGGGGGGGTTCACCTACGAGCAGTACTTC. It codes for CATSREGGFTYEQYF.

In nucleotides, the CDR3 is TGTGCCAGCAGCTTACAGACAGGGACGGGCACTGAAGCTTTCTTT. It encodes CASSLQTGTGTEAFF. The rearrangement joins TRBV7-2 to TRBJ1-1, with 7 bases matching TRBD1. V was clipped by 2 bases and J by 4 bases; unmatched bases: 7. Per germline, CDR1 SGHTA and CDR2 FQGNSA. The CDR3 spans 15 residues.

The CDR3 region is CASSQGTAYNSPLHF. For the CDR3, the DNA is TGCGCCAGCAGCCAAGGGACAGCCTATAATTCACCCCTCCACTTT. J is TRBJ1-6 and V is TRBV4-3; a possible D gene is TRBD1 (6 bases). This CDR3 has 15 residues. Germline loops: CDR1 LGHNA, CDR2 YSLEER. V was cut by 1 base and J by 2 bases, with 6 bases left in between.

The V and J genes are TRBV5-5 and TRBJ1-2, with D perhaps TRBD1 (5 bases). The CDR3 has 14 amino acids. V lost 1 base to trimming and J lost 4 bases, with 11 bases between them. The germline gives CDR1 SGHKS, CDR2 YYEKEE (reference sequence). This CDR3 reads CASSLWGGSYGYTF. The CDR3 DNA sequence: TGTGCCAGCAGCTTGTGGGGCGGGAGCTATGGCTACACCTTC.

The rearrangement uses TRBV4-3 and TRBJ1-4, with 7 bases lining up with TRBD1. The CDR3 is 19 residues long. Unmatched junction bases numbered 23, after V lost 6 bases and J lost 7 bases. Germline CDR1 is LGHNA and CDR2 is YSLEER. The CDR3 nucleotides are TGCGCCAGCAGGGACGGAAGGGGACACTTGCACAGGGGTGCTGAAAAACTGTTTTTT. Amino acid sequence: CASRDGRGHLHRGAEKLFF.

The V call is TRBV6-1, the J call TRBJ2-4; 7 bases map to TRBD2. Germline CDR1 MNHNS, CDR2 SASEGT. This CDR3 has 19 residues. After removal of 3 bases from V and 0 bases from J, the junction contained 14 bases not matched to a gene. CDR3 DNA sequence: TGTGCCAGCAGTGACGCCCCTGAGAGGCGGGGGTTAGCCAAAAACATTCAGTACTTC. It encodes CASSDAPERRGLAKNIQYF.

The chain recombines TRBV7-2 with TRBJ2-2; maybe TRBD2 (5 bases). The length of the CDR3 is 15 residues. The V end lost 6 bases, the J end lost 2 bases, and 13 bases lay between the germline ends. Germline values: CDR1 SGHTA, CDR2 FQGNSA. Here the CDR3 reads CASRMDSLNTGELFF. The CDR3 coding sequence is TGTGCCAGCAGAATGGACTCGCTCAACACCGGGGAGCTGTTTTTT.

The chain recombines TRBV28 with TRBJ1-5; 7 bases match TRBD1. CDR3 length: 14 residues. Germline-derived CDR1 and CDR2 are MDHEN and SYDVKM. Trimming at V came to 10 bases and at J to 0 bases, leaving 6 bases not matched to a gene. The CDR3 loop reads CATRQGISNQPQHF. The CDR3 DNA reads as TGTGCCACCAGACAGGGAATTAGCAATCAGCCCCAGCATTTT.

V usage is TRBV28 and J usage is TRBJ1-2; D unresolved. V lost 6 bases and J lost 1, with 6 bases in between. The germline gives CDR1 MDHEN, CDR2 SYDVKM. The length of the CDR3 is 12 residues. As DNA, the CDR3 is TGTGCCAGCAGGCAGAATAACTATGGCTACACCTTC. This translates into CASRQNNYGYTF.

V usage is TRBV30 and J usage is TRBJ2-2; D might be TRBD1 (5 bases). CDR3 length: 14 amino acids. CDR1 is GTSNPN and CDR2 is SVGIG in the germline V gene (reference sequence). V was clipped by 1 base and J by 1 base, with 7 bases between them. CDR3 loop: CAWSGGVNTGELFF. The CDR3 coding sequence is TGTGCCTGGAGTGGGGGCGTGAACACCGGGGAGCTGTTTTTT.

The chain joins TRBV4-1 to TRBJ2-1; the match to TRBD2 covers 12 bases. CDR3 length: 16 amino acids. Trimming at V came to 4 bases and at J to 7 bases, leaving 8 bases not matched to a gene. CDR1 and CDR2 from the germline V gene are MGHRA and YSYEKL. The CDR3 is CASSPSGGALSNEQFF. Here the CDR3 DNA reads TGCGCCAGCAGCCCTAGCGGGGGGGCTCTAAGTAATGAGCAGTTCTTC.

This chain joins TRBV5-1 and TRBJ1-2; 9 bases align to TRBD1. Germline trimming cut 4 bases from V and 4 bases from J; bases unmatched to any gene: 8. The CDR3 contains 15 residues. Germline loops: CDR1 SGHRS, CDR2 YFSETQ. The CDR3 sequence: CASSPRTGQGYGYTF. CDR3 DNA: TGCGCCAGCAGCCCCCGGACGGGACAGGGCTATGGCTACACCTTC.